The 17 T cell receptor beta chains below come from one sample, sequenced in a study of blood T cell repertoires in COVID-19. Assay: immunoSEQ multiplex PCR; the TCRdb copy retains only in-frame clones and omits some. This sample yields approximately 89,000 clones, of which about 95% are seen a single time; approximately 4.3% belongs to the top ten. Material for sequencing was peripheral blood. The origin of the receptors is a human donor with active COVID-19. The donor label of this sample is uncertain.

This sequence joins TRBV4-3 and TRBJ1-1, with 8 bases that match TRBD1. The CDR3 has 14 amino acids. Germline values: CDR1 LGHNA, CDR2 YSLEER. After removal of 2 bases from V and 4 bases from J, the junction contained 3 bases not matched to a gene. The CDR3 here is CASSQNTGGTEAFF. The CDR3 DNA reads TGCGCCAGCAGCCAAAACACAGGGGGCACTGAAGCTTTCTTT.

This chain joins TRBV5-4 and TRBJ2-1; 14 bases agree with TRBD2. The ends lost 4 bases at V and 7 bases at J; junction bases unmatched: 7. This CDR3 is built from 16 residues. Germline CDR1 and CDR2: SGHNT and YYREEE (reference sequence). Here the CDR3 reads CASSPGLAGAGNEQFF. The CDR3 DNA is TGTGCCAGCAGCCCGGGACTAGCGGGAGCCGGGAATGAGCAGTTCTTC.

The chain uses TRBV25-1 and TRBJ2-7; D is perhaps TRBD1 (6 bases). In germline, CDR1 is MGHDK, CDR2 SYGVNS. This CDR3 spans 12 amino acids. Trimming shortened V by 5 bases and J by 4 bases, and 9 bases separated the two germline ends. In DNA form, the CDR3 reads TGTGCCAGCAGTAGTACAGGGTACGAGCAGTACTTC. Translating gives CASSSTGYEQYF.

The chain couples TRBV9 to TRBJ2-7, with 10 bases lining up with TRBD1. This CDR3 has 15 amino acids. V shed 4 bases and J 1 base; nucleotides not matched to a gene: 5. Looked up from germline, CDR1 is SGDLS and CDR2 is YYNGEE. CDR3 loop: CASSPRQGASYEQYF. CDR3 in DNA: TGTGCCAGCAGCCCCCGACAGGGGGCATCCTACGAGCAGTACTTC.

This clone was counted a few times. The chain joins TRBV6-2 or TRBV6-3 to TRBJ2-7, with 9 bases matching TRBD2. The germline gives CDR1 MNHEY, CDR2 SVGEGT. With V trimmed by 4 bases and J by 0 bases, 16 bases remained unmatched. This CDR3 region has 19 residues. CDR3 sequence: CASSLGKLAGFGSSYEQYF. Written as DNA, the CDR3 is TGTGCCAGCAGTTTGGGTAAGCTAGCGGGATTTGGGAGCTCCTACGAGCAGTACTTC.

The chain joins TRBV19 to TRBJ1-5, with 7 bases lining up with TRBD1. Germline V gene lookup returns CDR1 LNHDA and CDR2 SQIVND (reference sequence). The CDR3 is 14 residues long. After removal of 5 bases from V and 5 bases from J, the junction contained 6 bases not matched to a gene. This CDR3 is CASSAGQEYQPQHF. In nucleotides, the CDR3 is TGTGCCAGTAGTGCCGGACAGGAGTATCAGCCCCAGCATTTT.

The V call is TRBV29-1, the J call TRBJ1-2; maybe TRBD1 (6 bases). Trimming removed 1 base from V and 5 bases from J, with 11 bases in between. The germline CDR1 and CDR2 sequences are SQVTM and ANQGSEA. The CDR3 runs 13 residues. The CDR3 region is CSVEVSGEYGYTF. DNA for the CDR3: TGCAGCGTTGAAGTTTCAGGGGAGTATGGCTACACCTTC. The whole variable domain, remainder taken from reference TRBV29-1 and TRBJ1-2, is SAVISQKPSRDICQRGTSLTIQCQVDSQVTMMFWYRQQPGQSLTLIATANQGSEATYESGFVIDKFPISRPNLTFSTLTVSNMSPEDSSIYLCSVEVSGEYGYTFGSGTRLTVV.

The chain carries TRBV9 and TRBJ2-7; 8 bases line up with TRBD1. The CDR3 consists of 14 residues. V gave up 4 bases and J gave up 2 bases; unmatched junction bases: 5. Germline CDR1 reads SGDLS; CDR2 reads YYNGEE. The chain's CDR3 is CASSFDRGAYEQYF. CDR3 nucleotide sequence: TGTGCCAGCAGCTTCGACAGGGGAGCCTACGAGCAGTACTTC.

The V gene is TRBV5-1, the J gene TRBJ1-1; tentatively, D is TRBD1 (6 bases). The germline CDR1 and CDR2 sequences are SGHRS and YFSETQ. This CDR3 is 14 amino acids long. Trimming stripped 1 base from V and 8 bases from J, with 15 bases between. CDR3 residues: CASSLTIQGREAFF. In DNA, the CDR3 is TGCGCCAGCAGCTTGACAATACAGGGACGAGAAGCTTTCTTT.

The rearrangement uses TRBV11-2 and TRBJ2-7, with TRBD1 identical over 8 bases. Per the germline V gene, CDR1 is SGHAT and CDR2 is FQNNGV. The CDR3 runs 16 residues. The trim removed 5 bases at V and 2 bases at J, leaving 11 bases unmatched. The CDR3 coding sequence is TGTGCCAGCAGCATCGGGACAGGTGGGCGAACCTACGAGCAGTACTTC. This sequence encodes CASSIGTGGRTYEQYF.

V is TRBV15 and J is TRBJ2-1, with D possibly being TRBD2 (6 bases). This CDR3 comprises 15 residues. Trimming removed 0 bases from V and 0 bases from J, with 6 bases in between. Per germline, CDR1 LNHNV and CDR2 YYDKDF (reference sequence). The CDR3 sequence is CATSREGGSYNEQFF. CDR3 bases: TGTGCCACCAGCAGAGAGGGGGGCTCCTACAATGAGCAGTTCTTC.

The V call is TRBV6-5, the J call TRBJ2-7; TRBD1 matches at 9 bases. V shed 6 bases and J 6 bases; nucleotides not matched to a gene: 9. Per germline, CDR1 MNHEY and CDR2 SVGAGI. The CDR3 sequence is 14 residues long. The chain's CDR3 is CASRAGTGLIEQYF. The CDR3 nucleotides read TGTGCCAGCAGAGCCGGGACAGGGTTAATCGAGCAGTACTTC.

The chain combines TRBV6-5 with TRBJ2-2; tentatively, D is TRBD1 (8 bases). Trimming shortened V by 7 bases and J by 7 bases, and 19 bases separated the two germline ends. Looked up from germline, CDR1 is MNHEY and CDR2 is SVGAGI. This CDR3 spans 15 amino acids. The CDR3 loop is CASTQIQGEGGELFF. The CDR3 DNA reads as TGTGCCAGCACCCAAATACAGGGGGAGGGCGGGGAGCTGTTTTTT.

This clone was observed a single time. The chain joins TRBV6-4 to TRBJ1-2, with 8 bases that match TRBD1. Germline CDR1 is MRHNA and CDR2 is SNTAGT. The CDR3 loop spans 14 amino acids. V trimming: 6 bases; J trimming: 1 base; junction bases outside the gene matches: 4. The CDR3: CASRAGTGNYGYTF. CDR3 nucleotides: TGTGCCAGCAGAGCCGGGACAGGTAACTATGGCTACACCTTC.

The V gene is TRBV12-3 or TRBV12-4, the J gene TRBJ2-7; tentative D call: TRBD2 (5 bases). The CDR3 extends over 12 amino acids. The V and J ends lost 6 bases and 6 bases respectively, with 12 bases between them. The CDR3 region has the DNA TGTGCCAGCAGCTCTAGCCCCCTCGAGCAGTACTTC. Translation gives CASSSSPLEQYF.

The rearrangement joins TRBV10-3 to TRBJ1-1; 7 bases match TRBD1. V lost 8 bases to trimming and J lost 1 base; unmatched junction nucleotides: 7. The V gene's germline CDR1 is ENHRY and CDR2 SYGVKD. The CDR3 extends over 14 amino acids. CDR3 protein: CAISRQGENTEAFF. In DNA form, the CDR3 reads TGTGCCATCTCCCGTCAGGGGGAGAACACTGAAGCTTTCTTT.

This chain connects TRBV6-5 to TRBJ2-2; 8 bases fit TRBD2. With V trimmed by 7 bases and J by 0 bases, 4 bases remained unmatched. Germline V gene sequence: CDR1 MNHEY, CDR2 SVGAGI. The CDR3 is 15 amino acids. The CDR3 DNA sequence: TGTGCCAGCATATCGGGGGGGGCGAACACCGGGGAGCTGTTTTTT. The encoded protein is CASISGGANTGELFF.